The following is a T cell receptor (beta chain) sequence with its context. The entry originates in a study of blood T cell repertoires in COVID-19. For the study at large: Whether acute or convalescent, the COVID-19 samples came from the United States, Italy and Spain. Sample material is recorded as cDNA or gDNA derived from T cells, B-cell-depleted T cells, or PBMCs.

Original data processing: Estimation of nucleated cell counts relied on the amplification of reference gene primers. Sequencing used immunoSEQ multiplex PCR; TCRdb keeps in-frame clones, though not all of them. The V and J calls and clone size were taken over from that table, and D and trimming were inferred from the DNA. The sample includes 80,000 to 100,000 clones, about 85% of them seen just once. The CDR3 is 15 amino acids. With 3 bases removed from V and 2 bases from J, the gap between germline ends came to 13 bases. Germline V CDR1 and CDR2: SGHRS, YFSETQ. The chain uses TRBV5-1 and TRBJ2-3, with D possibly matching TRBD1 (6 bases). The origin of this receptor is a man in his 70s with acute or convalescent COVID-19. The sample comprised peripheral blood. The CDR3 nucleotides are TGCGCCAGCAGCTCCCAGGGGAAATACACAGATACGCAGTATTTT. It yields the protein CASSSQGKYTDTQYF.